A single sample is the source of the 21 T cell receptor beta chains below, sequenced in a study of vaccination effects on CD4 cells after COVID-19. No cognate antigen is known for these TCRs. Only in-frame clones appear in the TCRdb table, and some are missing; sequencing was by immunoSEQ multiplex PCR. The sample records roughly 35,000 clones, about 68% being singletons. Isolation of CD4+ T cells took place after ten to eleven days of culture. PCR showed that the person got SARS-CoV-2 infection at some point between March and December 2020. Participants were vaccinated with two doses of either the BNT162b2 or mRNA-1273 vaccine. This material consisted of CD4+ T cells from PBMCs cultured without peptide, taken after COVID-19 vaccination. These receptor sequences come from a human donor who had a prior SARS-CoV-2 infection.

In this sample, this clone turned up a few times. The chain is built from TRBV6-4 and TRBJ2-7; D perhaps matches TRBD1 (5 bases). Germline V gene data show CDR1 as MRHNA and CDR2 as SNTAGT. This CDR3 contains 18 residues. V was pared by 0 bases and J by 0 bases, with 18 bases between. CDR3 in DNA: TGTGCCAGCAGTGACTCGAAATCTGCTGGGGCTTCCTCCTACGAGCAGTACTTC. This encodes CASSDSKSAGASSYEQYF.

This chain uses TRBV7-8 with TRBJ2-7; D possibly corresponds to TRBD1 (6 bases). Trimming took off 0 bases at V and 4 bases at J, with 16 bases between the two ends. From germline, CDR1 is SGHVS and CDR2 FQNEAQ. This CDR3 spans 16 amino acids. This CDR3 is CASSLAPGHSGYEQYF. DNA of the CDR3: TGTGCCAGCAGCTTAGCCCCGGGACATTCGGGGTACGAGCAGTACTTC.

This chain joins TRBV5-8 and TRBJ1-3, with D unclear. This CDR3 has 15 residues. Looked up from germline, CDR1 is SGHTS and CDR2 is YDEGEE. V lost 0 bases and J 8 bases, leaving 15 bases between the germline ends. The CDR3 DNA sequence: TGTGCCAGCAGCTTGGGGCTCGGGAACGGGGACACCATATATTTT. It yields the protein CASSLGLGNGDTIYF.

J is TRBJ2-7 and V is TRBV15; 8 bases are a match to TRBD1. Germline CDR1 LNHNV, CDR2 YYDKDF (reference sequence). This CDR3 contains 15 residues. Trimming cost V 0 bases and J 1 base; bases outside gene matches: 2. The CDR3 reads CATSREQGVSYEQYF. As DNA, the CDR3 is TGTGCCACCAGCAGAGAACAGGGGGTTTCCTACGAGCAGTACTTC.

The chain joins TRBV21-1 to TRBJ2-7; the D call in the table, TRBD1, was not verified against the DNA. TRBV21-1 is a pseudogene segment. CDR3 size: 16 residues. The CDR3 coding sequence is TGTGCCAGCAGCAGAAATACAGGGGAGGCTCCCTACGAGCAGTACTTC. Its translation: CASSRNTGEAPYEQYF.

The chain carries TRBV11-2 and TRBJ2-2; D possibly corresponds to TRBD2 (6 bases). CDR3 size: 17 residues. V was clipped by 1 base and J by 4 bases, with 16 bases between them. Per germline, CDR1 SGHAT and CDR2 FQNNGV. CDR3 DNA sequence: TGTGCCAGCAGCTTAGCCCCGGGGGTCCGGGGCACCGGGGAGCTGTTTTTT. This gives the protein CASSLAPGVRGTGELFF. Supplemented by reference TRBV11-2 and TRBJ2-2, the full variable domain reads EAGVAQSPRYKIIEKRQSVAFWCNPISGHATLYWYQQILGQGPKLLIQFQNNGVVDDSQLPKDRFSAERLKGVDSTLKIQPAKLEDSAVYLCASSLAPGVRGTGELFFGEGSRLTVL.

The rearrangement links TRBV24-1 to TRBJ2-2; no clear D. Germline V gene lookup returns CDR1 KGHDR and CDR2 SFDVKD. Trimming pared 3 bases from V and 1 base from J, leaving 2 bases between. The CDR3 contains 13 residues. The CDR3 DNA reads as TGTGCCACCAGTGATGGGAACACCGGGGAGCTGTTTTTT. It codes for CATSDGNTGELFF.

The chain links TRBV7-6 to TRBJ2-6, with D perhaps matching TRBD1 or TRBD2 (5 bases each). There are 17 residues in the CDR3. Trimming shortened V by 5 bases and J by 4 bases, and 18 bases separated the two germline ends. Germline assignment: CDR1 SGHVS and CDR2 FNYEAQ. The CDR3 region is CASSPDRDGLGANVLTF. The CDR3 bases are TGTGCCAGCAGCCCCGACCGGGACGGCCTGGGGGCCAACGTCCTGACTTTC.

The gene calls are TRBV5-5 and TRBJ2-6, with a tentative D call TRBD1 (6 bases). CDR3 size: 16 residues. The V gene lost 4 bases and the J gene lost 0 bases, with 11 bases spanning the gap. Germline CDR1 and CDR2: SGHKS and YYEKEE (reference sequence). The CDR3 loop reads CASSKGHRSGANVLTF. CDR3 DNA: TGTGCCAGCAGCAAGGGACACCGCTCTGGGGCCAACGTCCTGACTTTC.

Sample share makes this clone medium-sized. In DNA form, the CDR3 reads TGTGCTAGTGGTTTGGTACTGTTTGGCCAGGGTCGAGTTGGAGCTGAGCAGTTCTTC. Amino acids: CASGLVLFGQGRVGAEQFF. The chain carries TRBV12-5 and TRBJ2-1; a weak D match, TRBD1 (5 bases). V was trimmed by 0 bases and J by 9 bases, leaving 27 bases between them. The CDR3 consists of 19 residues. Germline V CDR1 and CDR2: LGHNT, FRNRAP. Variable domain in full (rest from reference TRBV12-5 and TRBJ2-1): DARVTQTPRHKVTEMGQEVTMRCQPILGHNTVFWYRQTMMQGLELLAYFRNRAPLDDSGMPKDRFSAEMPDATLATLKIQPSEPRDSAVYFCASGLVLFGQGRVGAEQFFGPGTRLTVL.

This clone was detected a few times. V usage is TRBV15 and J usage is TRBJ2-2; D gene uncertain. The CDR3 has 15 amino acids. V was cut by 2 bases and J by 6 bases, with 13 bases left in between. Germline-derived CDR1 and CDR2 are LNHNV and YYDKDF (reference sequence). CDR3 amino acids: CATSRPKDGPGELFF. The CDR3 DNA is TGTGCCACCAGCAGACCAAAGGATGGGCCCGGGGAGCTGTTTTTT.

The CDR3 nucleotides read TGCGCCAGCAGCTTGGCCAGCGGGGTCGGCACCGGGGAGCTGTTTTTT. This codes for CASSLASGVGTGELFF. This chain connects TRBV5-1 to TRBJ2-2; 7 nucleotides match TRBD2. This CDR3 has 16 residues. The V gene end was trimmed by 0 bases and the J gene end by 4 bases; junction bases not matched to a gene: 6. Looked up from germline, CDR1 is SGHRS and CDR2 is YFSETQ.

Here the CDR3 DNA reads TGTGCCAGCAGCCCGAGAGATACGCAGTATTTT. Translated: CASSPRDTQYF. The V call is TRBV7-2, the J call TRBJ2-3; D gene unclear. The V end lost 5 bases, the J end lost 5 bases, and 5 bases lay between the germline ends. CDR3 size: 11 residues. Germline CDR1 reads SGHTA; CDR2 reads FQGNSA. Together with reference TRBV7-2 and TRBJ2-3, the CDR3 gives the full variable domain: GAGVSQSPSNKVTEKGKDVELRCDPISGHTALYWYRQSLGQGLEFLIYFQGNSAPDKSGLPSDRFSAERTGGSVSTLTIQRTQQEDSAVYLCASSPRDTQYFGPGTRLTVL.

This sequence joins TRBV5-1 and TRBJ2-1; D is unresolved. Germline assignment: CDR1 SGHRS and CDR2 YFSETQ. The length of the CDR3 is 13 residues. Trimming removed 0 bases at V and 0 bases at J, with 1 base between. Written as DNA, the CDR3 is TGCGCCAGCAGCTTGGACTCCTACAATGAGCAGTTCTTC. This encodes CASSLDSYNEQFF.

This clone was observed a handful of times. This chain connects TRBV19 to TRBJ1-6, with 8 bases aligning to TRBD1. CDR1 and CDR2 (germline): LNHDA, SQIVND (reference sequence). The CDR3 spans 14 residues. V dropped 7 bases and J dropped 10; count of bases not matched to a gene: 9. CDR3 DNA: TGTGCCAGTACTACGGACAGGGAAAACTCACCCCTCCACTTT. Translated: CASTTDRENSPLHF.

This clone appeared a few times. This sequence joins TRBV7-9 and TRBJ1-6; tentative D call: TRBD1 (5 bases). Looked up from germline, CDR1 is SEHNR and CDR2 is FQNEAQ (reference sequence). The CDR3 loop spans 15 amino acids. V was shortened by 0 bases and J by 7 bases, with 10 bases between the two germline ends. CDR3 amino acids: CASSLAGEGNSPLHF. The CDR3 nucleotides read TGTGCCAGCAGCTTAGCGGGGGAAGGAAATTCACCCCTCCACTTT.

The chain combines TRBV6-5 with TRBJ2-7; D remains unclear. The V end was cut by 6 bases, the J end by 2 bases, with 11 bases between. CDR1 and CDR2 from the germline V gene are MNHEY and SVGAGI. The CDR3 is 13 residues long. As DNA, the CDR3 is TGTGCCAGCAGACCGGGTCGTACCTACGAGCAGTACTTC. Its protein is CASRPGRTYEQYF.

V gene TRBV6-4 combines with J gene TRBJ2-3; D perhaps matches TRBD1 (5 bases). The V and J ends lost 8 bases and 2 bases respectively, with 17 bases between them. CDR3 length: 15 residues. Germline-derived CDR1 and CDR2 are MRHNA and SNTAGT. The CDR3 sequence: CASAKNQGATDTQYF. Written as DNA, the CDR3 is TGTGCCAGCGCGAAGAATCAGGGCGCCACAGATACGCAGTATTTT.

This clone was picked up one time. The J gene is TRBJ2-1, the V gene TRBV2; 9 bases align to TRBD1. Germline CDR1 reads SNHLY; CDR2 reads FYNNEI. This CDR3 region has 12 residues. Unmatched junction bases numbered 0, after V lost 6 bases and J lost 6 bases. The CDR3 region has the DNA TGTGCCAGCAGGGACAGGGGCAATGAGCAGTTCTTC. This translates into CASRDRGNEQFF.

The table lists this clone with a few counts. The CDR3 nucleotides read TGTGCCAGCAGTTACTCCCCCCTAGCGGGAACAGATACGCAGTATTTT. It codes for CASSYSPLAGTDTQYF. This sequence joins TRBV6-5 and TRBJ2-3; 9 positions agree with TRBD2. CDR1 and CDR2 from the germline V gene are MNHEY and SVGAGI. V lost 0 bases, J lost 3 bases, and 4 bases stayed unmatched. The CDR3 runs 16 residues.

The J gene is TRBJ2-3, the V gene TRBV19; perhaps TRBD2 as D (6 bases). The CDR3 length is 13 residues. Per the germline V gene, CDR1 is LNHDA and CDR2 is SQIVND (reference sequence). V was pared by 6 bases and J by 5 bases, with 12 bases between. This CDR3 reads CASSVLRGDTQYF. In DNA, the CDR3 is TGTGCCAGTAGCGTCCTGCGGGGAGATACGCAGTATTTT.